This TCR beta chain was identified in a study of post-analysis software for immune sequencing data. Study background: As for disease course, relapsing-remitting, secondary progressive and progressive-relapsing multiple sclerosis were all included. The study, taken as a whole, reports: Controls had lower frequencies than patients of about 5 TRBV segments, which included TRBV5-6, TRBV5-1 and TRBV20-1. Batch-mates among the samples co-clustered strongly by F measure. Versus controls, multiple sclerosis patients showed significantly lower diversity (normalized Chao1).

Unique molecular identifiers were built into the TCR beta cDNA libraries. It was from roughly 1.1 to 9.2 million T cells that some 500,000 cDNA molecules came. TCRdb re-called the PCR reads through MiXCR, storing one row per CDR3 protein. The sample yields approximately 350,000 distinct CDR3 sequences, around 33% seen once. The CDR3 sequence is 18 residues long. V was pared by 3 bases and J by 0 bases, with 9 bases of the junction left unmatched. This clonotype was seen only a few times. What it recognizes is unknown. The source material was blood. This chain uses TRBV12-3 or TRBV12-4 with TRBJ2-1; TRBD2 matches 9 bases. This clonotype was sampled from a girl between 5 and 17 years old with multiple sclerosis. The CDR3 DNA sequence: TGTGCCAGCAGTTTGGCGGGGGGGGTACTCGTCTCCTACAATGAGCAGTTCTTC. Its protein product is CASSLAGGVLVSYNEQFF.